This T cell receptor (beta chain) was recorded in a study of CD8+ T cells in alopecia areata (dated by TCRdb to 2017 to 2018). About the full investigation: In both human patients and the C3H/HeJ mouse model, the study applied high-throughput TCRbeta sequencing to look at T cell clonal expansion in alopecia areata. RNA was extracted with the PAXgene miRNA kit for fixed scalp, the miRNeasy kit for PBMCs, and the RNeasy kit for mouse skin. Scalp tissue and sorted CD4+ and CD8+ peripheral blood T cells from patchy and totalis/universalis alopecia areata patients and from healthy controls were covered by human TCRbeta sequencing. Clonality in the scalp was compared among normal scalp (n=4), patchy alopecia areata scalp (n=8), and alopecia totalis/universalis scalp (n=8). TCRbeta CDR3 regions were amplified by immunoSEQ multiplex PCR with 35 Vbeta forward and 13 Jbeta reverse primers. Overall results and qualifications from the work: Scalp TCR repertoire analysis is complicated because resident alphabeta T cells in normal human skin are also sequenced, whereas mouse skin is dominated by gammadelta T cells. Compared with mice, TCR sequences shared between patients were less clear, possibly partly because of HLA diversity across the patient population. Compared with normal scalp, lesional scalp, particularly in alopecia totalis/universalis, had higher clonality and more expanded CD8+ clones, which suggests antigenic drive.

PBMCs were isolated by density centrifugation and stained for CD3, CD4 and CD8, and CD4+ and CD8+ T cells were sorted on a FACSAria. Scalp biopsies and blood samples were obtained from unaffected controls. The library was prepared using the immunoSEQ multiplex PCR assay. For TCR sequencing, RNA was extracted from every sample and reverse transcribed into cDNA to serve as template. First-strand cDNA was synthesized using SuperScript III with a 2:1 mix of oligo-dT and random hexamers. A synthetic immune receptor repertoire was used to measure amplification bias, and any remaining bias was corrected computationally. As for the original processing: After raw reads were preprocessed to remove errors, the CDR3 was defined following IMGT conventions as running from the conserved cysteine to phenylalanine. Clonality was computed as 1 minus the Shannon entropy, with the entropy normalized by log2 of the number of productive unique TCRs. CD4 or CD8 identity of scalp clones was inferred by cross-referencing scalp TCRbeta sequences with sorted blood CD4 and CD8 repertoires. Sourced from immuneACCESS, this table was stored by TCRdb with only in-frame sequences that have V and J called. A share of the clones is absent; for the studies checked, an unresolved V gene accounts for under half, and the remainder has no known explanation. V, J and clone size were drawn from that table, and D and trimming were deduced from the DNA. The sample table shows approximately 150,000 clones, and around 62% are seen once. 30% to 45% of the sample lies in the top ten.

Regarding this clone: It has no known antigen specificity. There are no base qualities to consult, and no much larger clone falls within one base.

The clonotype was recovered from a human donor in good health. Sequenced: CD8+ T cells sorted from blood.

In nucleotides, the sequence is TGTGCCAGCAGTTATTCCAGGGAAAAAGCTTTCTTT. Translated, this is CASSYSREKAFF. The receptor chain draws on TRBV6-5 and TRBJ1-1, and the D gene may be TRBD1, 5 bases matching. At the junction V is shortened by 3 bases and J by 9 bases, with 11 bases in between. Taken from the germline V gene, the CDR1 and CDR2 loops are MNHEY and SVGAGI. Taken from cysteine to phenylalanine, the CDR3 has 12 residues. Only CDR3 DNA is held: 36 bases, read in frame from base 1.